This is a list of T cell receptor beta chains from one sample in a study of cytomegalovirus exposure and HLA in healthy donors. The method was immunoSEQ multiplex PCR; TCRdb's version includes in-frame clones alone and lacks a portion of them. This repertoire shows about 110,000 clones, roughly 79% found once; its top ten account for 2.2%. The sequencing input was PBMCs. The receptors here all came from a woman in her twenties or thirties in good health and CMV-seronegative. The CDR3 runs from the conserved cysteine through the conserved F or W. Fields, in order: CDR3 DNA, CDR3 protein, J gene, CDR3 length, clone size, V gene, D gene. The D gene is left open where the match is weak. Only some rows state a clone size, as once, few, many or a class for expanded clones.

CDR3 DNA: TGTGCCAGCAGTTACGGGACAGGGGTCTACGAGCAGTACTTC
CDR3 protein: CASSYGTGVYEQYF
J gene: TRBJ2-7
CDR3 length: 14
clone size: NA
V gene: TRBV6-5
D gene: TRBD1

CDR3 DNA: TGTGCCAGCAGCTTAGCGCCAGTTAACTATGGCTACACCTTC
CDR3 protein: CASSLAPVNYGYTF
J gene: TRBJ1-2
CDR3 length: 14
clone size: NA
V gene: TRBV7-2
D gene: NA

CDR3 DNA: TGCGCCAGCAGCCAAGATAACGGGTTCAATGAAAAACTGTTTTTT
CDR3 protein: CASSQDNGFNEKLFF
J gene: TRBJ1-4
CDR3 length: 15
clone size: few
V gene: TRBV4-3
D gene: NA

CDR3 DNA: TGTGCCAGCAGCTGGTATTCTGGGGAGGGCACTGAAGCTTTCTTT
CDR3 protein: CASSWYSGEGTEAFF
J gene: TRBJ1-1
CDR3 length: 15
clone size: NA
V gene: TRBV9
D gene: NA

CDR3 DNA: TGTGCCAGCAGCTTTCCAGGGGTCTACGAGCAGTACTTC
CDR3 protein: CASSFPGVYEQYF
J gene: TRBJ2-7
CDR3 length: 13
clone size: NA
V gene: TRBV7-6
D gene: NA

CDR3 DNA: TGTGCCAGCAGTGATTGGGCGGGACCAGACACAGATACGCAGTATTTT
CDR3 protein: CASSDWAGPDTDTQYF
J gene: TRBJ2-3
CDR3 length: 16
clone size: once
V gene: TRBV2
D gene: NA

CDR3 DNA: TGTGCCAGCAGTTATACCGGGTACGAGCAGTACTTC
CDR3 protein: CASSYTGYEQYF
J gene: TRBJ2-7
CDR3 length: 12
clone size: NA
V gene: TRBV6-6
D gene: NA

CDR3 DNA: TGTGCCAGCAGCGTCGGACAGCCTCTTAGAATGAACACTGAAGCTTTCTTT
CDR3 protein: CASSVGQPLRMNTEAFF
J gene: TRBJ1-1
CDR3 length: 17
clone size: NA
V gene: TRBV7-9
D gene: NA

CDR3 DNA: TGTGCCAGCAGTGAGGTAGCCGGGGGACGGGAGCTGTTTTTT
CDR3 protein: CASSEVAGGRELFF
J gene: TRBJ2-2
CDR3 length: 14
clone size: NA
V gene: TRBV6-1
D gene: NA

CDR3 DNA: TGCGCCAGCAGCCAAGATTCCAGGCTTGGCTACACCTTC
CDR3 protein: CASSQDSRLGYTF
J gene: TRBJ1-2
CDR3 length: 13
clone size: NA
V gene: TRBV4-1
D gene: NA

CDR3 DNA: TGTGCCAGCAGCTCCCCCCCCTTCGTGTATGGCTACACCTTC
CDR3 protein: CASSSPPFVYGYTF
J gene: TRBJ1-2
CDR3 length: 14
clone size: once
V gene: TRBV7-2
D gene: NA

CDR3 DNA: TGTGCCAGCAGCCAAGACGAGGGGCGGGGAGCTTTCTTT
CDR3 protein: CASSQDEGRGAFF
J gene: TRBJ1-1
CDR3 length: 13
clone size: NA
V gene: TRBV4-2
D gene: NA

CDR3 DNA: TGTGCCAGCAGAGCTAGCGGGAGTTCCGGCGAGCAGTACTTC
CDR3 protein: CASRASGSSGEQYF
J gene: TRBJ2-7
CDR3 length: 14
clone size: NA
V gene: TRBV6-5
D gene: TRBD2

CDR3 DNA: TGTGCCAGCAGCGGGGGGAGGGCCATGGTCTATGAGCAGTTCTTC
CDR3 protein: CASSGGRAMVYEQFF
J gene: TRBJ2-1
CDR3 length: 15
clone size: NA
V gene: TRBV9
D gene: TRBD2

CDR3 DNA: TGTGCCACCAGCAGAGATGTAGCGGGAGTTGGCGAGCAGTACTTC
CDR3 protein: CATSRDVAGVGEQYF
J gene: TRBJ2-7
CDR3 length: 15
clone size: NA
V gene: TRBV15
D gene: TRBD2

CDR3 DNA: TGTGCCAGCTCACAGGGGCCTACGAATGAGCAGTTCTTC
CDR3 protein: CASSQGPTNEQFF
J gene: TRBJ2-1
CDR3 length: 13
clone size: NA
V gene: TRBV18
D gene: NA

CDR3 DNA: TGTGCCAGCAGTTACGGTACAGTAAACTCTGGAAACACCATATATTTT
CDR3 protein: CASSYGTVNSGNTIYF
J gene: TRBJ1-3
CDR3 length: 16
clone size: NA
V gene: TRBV6-6
D gene: NA

CDR3 DNA: TGTGCCAGCAGCCATCAAGCGGGAGACGCGGATGAGCAGTTCTTC
CDR3 protein: CASSHQAGDADEQFF
J gene: TRBJ2-1
CDR3 length: 15
clone size: NA
V gene: TRBV4-2
D gene: TRBD2

CDR3 DNA: TGTGCCAGCAGCCAAGTTCTGGTCGGCGGGAGCTCCTACGAGCAGTACTTC
CDR3 protein: CASSQVLVGGSSYEQYF
J gene: TRBJ2-7
CDR3 length: 17
clone size: NA
V gene: TRBV4-2
D gene: TRBD2

CDR3 DNA: TGTGCCAGCAGCCAAGGGCTGCTAGCGGGAGCTAGGAATGAGCAGTTCTTC
CDR3 protein: CASSQGLLAGARNEQFF
J gene: TRBJ2-1
CDR3 length: 17
clone size: once
V gene: TRBV14
D gene: TRBD2

CDR3 DNA: TGTGCCAGCAGCTTAAACCCTCTAGCGTCCTACGAGCAGTACTTC
CDR3 protein: CASSLNPLASYEQYF
J gene: TRBJ2-7
CDR3 length: 15
clone size: NA
V gene: TRBV7-6
D gene: NA

CDR3 DNA: TGTGCCAGCAGTGTTGGGCGGACGGGGGAGACCCAGTACTTC
CDR3 protein: CASSVGRTGETQYF
J gene: TRBJ2-5
CDR3 length: 14
clone size: NA
V gene: TRBV6-1
D gene: NA

CDR3 DNA: TGTTCCAGCAGCCACCACGCTAGCGGATACAATGAGCAGTTCTTC
CDR3 protein: CSSSHHASGYNEQFF
J gene: TRBJ2-1
CDR3 length: 15
clone size: NA
V gene: TRBV7-9
D gene: TRBD2

CDR3 DNA: TGTGCCACCAGCAGAGACAGGGCTTTCCAAGAGACCCAGTACTTC
CDR3 protein: CATSRDRAFQETQYF
J gene: TRBJ2-5
CDR3 length: 15
clone size: NA
V gene: TRBV15
D gene: NA

CDR3 DNA: TGTGCCAGCAGCCTCCCGGCGCGGGAGCTTAATGGTGAGCAGTTCTTC
CDR3 protein: CASSLPARELNGEQFF
J gene: TRBJ2-1
CDR3 length: 16
clone size: NA
V gene: TRBV5-5
D gene: TRBD2

CDR3 DNA: TGTGCCAGCAGCCCCTCCCCCGGGACTAGCGGGAGGTACGAGCAGTACTTC
CDR3 protein: CASSPSPGTSGRYEQYF
J gene: TRBJ2-7
CDR3 length: 17
clone size: NA
V gene: TRBV9
D gene: TRBD2

CDR3 DNA: TGTTCCAGCAGCTCTCAGGGGGCGTTGGACGAGCAGTACTTC
CDR3 protein: CSSSSQGALDEQYF
J gene: TRBJ2-7
CDR3 length: 14
clone size: NA
V gene: TRBV7-9
D gene: TRBD1

CDR3 DNA: TGTGCCAGCAGTTCTCCTAGGTCAGGGGCCCTCTACGAGCAGTACTTC
CDR3 protein: CASSSPRSGALYEQYF
J gene: TRBJ2-7
CDR3 length: 16
clone size: NA
V gene: TRBV6-5
D gene: NA

CDR3 DNA: TGTGCCAGCAGCTCCGTTTCCGGGGAGCTGTTTTTT
CDR3 protein: CASSSVSGELFF
J gene: TRBJ2-2
CDR3 length: 12
clone size: NA
V gene: TRBV11-2
D gene: NA

CDR3 DNA: TGTGCCAGCAGTTACCCCGACAGGCAAGAGACCCAGTACTTC
CDR3 protein: CASSYPDRQETQYF
J gene: TRBJ2-5
CDR3 length: 14
clone size: NA
V gene: TRBV6-6
D gene: NA

CDR3 DNA: TGTGCCTGGAGTGCCAGCGCTCTGAACACTGAAGCTTTCTTT
CDR3 protein: CAWSASALNTEAFF
J gene: TRBJ1-1
CDR3 length: 14
clone size: few
V gene: TRBV30
D gene: NA

CDR3 DNA: TGCAGTGCCCTGAGGACCGGGGAGCTGTTTTTT
CDR3 protein: CSALRTGELFF
J gene: TRBJ2-2
CDR3 length: 11
clone size: few
V gene: TRBV20-1
D gene: NA

CDR3 DNA: TGTGCCAGCAGTTACGGGGGCGCTGAGACCCAGTACTTC
CDR3 protein: CASSYGGAETQYF
J gene: TRBJ2-5
CDR3 length: 13
clone size: NA
V gene: TRBV6-6
D gene: NA

CDR3 DNA: TGTGCCAGCAGGAACATAGTAGCAACAATGGAGCAGTTCTTC
CDR3 protein: CASRNIVATMEQFF
J gene: TRBJ2-1
CDR3 length: 14
clone size: NA
V gene: TRBV6-5
D gene: NA

CDR3 DNA: TGTGCCAGCAAGTTGAGTGACTACGGGCCCCTCCACTTT
CDR3 protein: CASKLSDYGPLHF
J gene: TRBJ1-6
CDR3 length: 13
clone size: few
V gene: TRBV28
D gene: NA

CDR3 DNA: TGTGCCTGGGCCCCCGGGGGCGAGCAGTACTTC
CDR3 protein: CAWAPGGEQYF
J gene: TRBJ2-7
CDR3 length: 11
clone size: NA
V gene: TRBV30
D gene: NA

CDR3 DNA: TGTGCTAGTGGTTTGGCCGGAGTCAGCTACACCTTC
CDR3 protein: CASGLAGVSYTF
J gene: TRBJ1-2
CDR3 length: 12
clone size: NA
V gene: TRBV12-5
D gene: NA